The T cell receptor beta chain described here comes from a study of breast tumors, draining lymph nodes, adjacent tissues. TCRdb re-called the multiplex PCR reads through MiXCR, storing one row per CDR3 protein. The sample includes about 230,000 distinct CDR3 sequences, about 30% of them seen just once. Concerning this clonotype itself: A read error may account for a junction end that differs from germline.

The CDR3 is 14 amino acids. From germline, CDR1 is SGHTA and CDR2 FQGNSA. Axillary draining lymph nodes of breast cancer patients supplied the node samples. This chain links TRBV7-2 with TRBJ2-7; no firm D call. The sample consisted of axillary lymph node tissue. This TCR came from a female donor with breast cancer. Some clones in this sample may be carry-over from other donors' samples. CDR3 sequence: CASSPQWNSYEQYF. The CDR3 DNA reads as TGTGCTAGCAGCCCCCAGTGGAACTCCTACGAGCAGTACTTC.